The source of this T cell receptor beta chain is a study of tissue T cells after allogeneic stem cell transplantation. Study details: Of the grafts for graft-versus-host disease patients, several were unmodified and three CD34-selected. Gastrointestinal graft-versus-host disease was present in all patients, each treated with several therapy lines.

For this clone: What it recognizes is unknown.

The CDR3 has 14 amino acids. V was shortened by 7 bases and J by 2 bases, with 14 bases between the two germline ends. Germline values: CDR1 SNHLY, CDR2 FYNNEI. Some clones are missing from TCRdb's copy, which holds only in-frame ones; the method was immunoSEQ multiplex PCR. The repertoire holds about 26,000 clones, more than 80% seen once, with about 2% in the top ten. General study results and limits: Within patients, tissue anatomy strongly shaped TCR repertoire composition. Blood and spleen captured only part of the tissue TCR repertoire.

The chain employs TRBV2 and TRBJ2-5; possibly TRBD1 or TRBD2 for D (5 bases each). The receptor was derived from a male donor at least 60 years old who later had graft-versus-host disease after an allogeneic stem cell transplant. Sequenced material: blood, taken before transplantation. The chain's CDR3 is CASTEGRWQETQYF. The CDR3 DNA reads as TGTGCCAGCACCGAGGGGCGTTGGCAAGAGACCCAGTACTTC.